This is a list of T cell receptor beta chains from one sample in a study of graft-versus-host responses after intestinal transplantation. Their antigens are not known. Generated by immunoSEQ multiplex PCR, the TCRdb table keeps only in-frame clones and is missing some. In the table there are 90,000 to 95,000 clones, about 93% of which are singletons. Sequencing used unstimulated CD8+ T cells sorted from spleen or lymph node cells, obtained before intestinal transplant. These receptors came from a human donor who received an intestinal transplant. The CDR3 runs from the conserved cysteine through the conserved F or W. The order of the fields is clone size, D gene, V gene, J gene, CDR3 length, CDR3 protein, CDR3 DNA. The D gene is left open where the match is weak. Size is stated for part of the rows, as once, few or many counts, or as a class when the clone is expanded.

clone_size: NA; d_call: TRBD1; v_call: TRBV6-5; j_call: TRBJ2-1; cdr3_length: 15; cdr3_aa: CASKTPGTAHNEQFF; cdr3_nt: TGTGCCAGCAAGACCCCAGGGACAGCCCACAATGAGCAGTTCTTC
clone_size: NA; d_call: NA; v_call: TRBV19; j_call: TRBJ1-2; cdr3_length: 15; cdr3_aa: CASSFHDRGWIGYTF; cdr3_nt: TGTGCCAGTAGTTTTCACGATAGGGGCTGGATCGGCTACACCTTC
clone_size: NA; d_call: NA; v_call: TRBV27; j_call: TRBJ2-7; cdr3_length: 14; cdr3_aa: CASSFTGSSYEQYF; cdr3_nt: TGTGCCAGCAGTTTTACAGGAAGCTCCTACGAGCAGTACTTC
clone_size: NA; d_call: TRBD2; v_call: TRBV18; j_call: TRBJ2-1; cdr3_length: 17; cdr3_aa: CASSPPVGTSGNNEQFF; cdr3_nt: TGTGCCAGCTCACCACCGGTTGGGACTAGCGGGAACAATGAGCAGTTCTTC
clone_size: NA; d_call: NA; v_call: TRBV5-1; j_call: TRBJ2-7; cdr3_length: 13; cdr3_aa: CASSLGSSYEQYF; cdr3_nt: TGCGCCAGCAGCTTGGGCAGTTCCTACGAGCAGTACTTC
clone_size: NA; d_call: TRBD2; v_call: TRBV6-1; j_call: TRBJ2-7; cdr3_length: 14; cdr3_aa: CASSGLAGTYEQYF; cdr3_nt: TGTGCCAGCAGCGGACTAGCGGGTACCTACGAGCAGTACTTC
clone_size: NA; d_call: TRBD1; v_call: TRBV11-2; j_call: TRBJ2-2; cdr3_length: 19; cdr3_aa: CASSSGQGARTGDTGELFF; cdr3_nt: TGTGCCAGCAGCTCGGGACAGGGGGCGAGAACAGGAGACACCGGGGAGCTGTTTTTT
clone_size: once; d_call: NA; v_call: TRBV20-1; j_call: TRBJ1-5; cdr3_length: 9; cdr3_aa: CSAGEPQHF; cdr3_nt: TGCAGCGCGGGGGAGCCCCAGCATTTT
clone_size: NA; d_call: NA; v_call: TRBV10-2; j_call: TRBJ1-3; cdr3_length: 14; cdr3_aa: CASSESAIGNTIYF; cdr3_nt: TGCGCCAGCAGTGAGTCTGCGATTGGAAACACCATATATTTT
clone_size: NA; d_call: TRBD2; v_call: TRBV28; j_call: TRBJ2-1; cdr3_length: 15; cdr3_aa: CASSFEREGLDEQFF; cdr3_nt: TGTGCCAGCAGTTTCGAGCGGGAGGGCCTAGATGAGCAGTTCTTC
clone_size: few; d_call: TRBD2; v_call: TRBV7-9; j_call: TRBJ2-1; cdr3_length: 15; cdr3_aa: CASSSTSEGYNEQFF; cdr3_nt: TGTGCCAGCAGCTCTACTAGCGAGGGGTACAATGAGCAGTTCTTC
clone_size: NA; d_call: NA; v_call: TRBV4-1; j_call: TRBJ2-5; cdr3_length: 16; cdr3_aa: CASSPAQAAAGETQYF; cdr3_nt: TGCGCCAGCAGCCCCGCCCAGGCGGCCGCCGGGGAGACCCAGTACTTC
clone_size: NA; d_call: NA; v_call: TRBV15; j_call: TRBJ2-2; cdr3_length: 15; cdr3_aa: CATSGGQRNTGELFF; cdr3_nt: TGTGCCACCAGCGGTGGACAGAGGAACACCGGGGAGCTGTTTTTT
clone_size: once; d_call: TRBD2; v_call: TRBV25-1; j_call: TRBJ2-5; cdr3_length: 14; cdr3_aa: CASSDRGGWETQYF; cdr3_nt: TGTGCCAGCAGTGACCGGGGGGGATGGGAGACCCAGTACTTC
clone_size: NA; d_call: TRBD2; v_call: TRBV15; j_call: TRBJ2-1; cdr3_length: 13; cdr3_aa: CATGLAGDHEQFF; cdr3_nt: TGTGCCACCGGACTAGCGGGAGACCATGAGCAGTTCTTC
clone_size: NA; d_call: NA; v_call: TRBV7-9; j_call: TRBJ2-1; cdr3_length: 14; cdr3_aa: CASSPGPLYNEQFF; cdr3_nt: TGTGCCAGCAGCCCGGGACCCCTCTACAATGAGCAGTTCTTC
clone_size: once; d_call: TRBD1; v_call: TRBV14; j_call: TRBJ2-4; cdr3_length: 16; cdr3_aa: CASSPGTGKAKNIQYF; cdr3_nt: TGTGCCAGCAGCCCAGGGACAGGGAAGGCCAAAAACATTCAGTACTTC
clone_size: NA; d_call: TRBD2; v_call: TRBV10-3; j_call: TRBJ2-7; cdr3_length: 16; cdr3_aa: CAIRTASLAGPGEQYF; cdr3_nt: TGTGCCATCAGAACCGCCTCCCTAGCGGGCCCGGGCGAGCAGTACTTC
clone_size: once; d_call: NA; v_call: TRBV5-1; j_call: TRBJ2-7; cdr3_length: 15; cdr3_aa: CASSEYTGTPLEQYF; cdr3_nt: TGCGCCAGCAGCGAGTACACCGGGACACCTCTCGAGCAGTACTTC
clone_size: once; d_call: NA; v_call: TRBV9; j_call: TRBJ2-5; cdr3_length: 15; cdr3_aa: CASSEALDREETQYF; cdr3_nt: TGTGCCAGCAGTGAAGCATTGGACAGAGAAGAGACCCAGTACTTC
clone_size: NA; d_call: TRBD1; v_call: TRBV5-1; j_call: TRBJ1-5; cdr3_length: 15; cdr3_aa: CASSLGTGLNQPQHF; cdr3_nt: TGCGCCAGCAGCTTGGGGACAGGGTTAAATCAGCCCCAGCATTTT
clone_size: NA; d_call: NA; v_call: TRBV7-3; j_call: TRBJ2-1; cdr3_length: 15; cdr3_aa: CASSLGSGGGNEQFF; cdr3_nt: TGTGCCAGCAGCTTAGGCTCCGGAGGGGGCAATGAGCAGTTCTTC
clone_size: NA; d_call: NA; v_call: TRBV27; j_call: TRBJ1-6; cdr3_length: 17; cdr3_aa: CASSLGSASSYNSPLHF; cdr3_nt: TGTGCCAGCAGTTTAGGTTCCGCAAGCTCCTATAATTCACCCCTCCACTTT
clone_size: NA; d_call: TRBD2; v_call: TRBV28; j_call: TRBJ2-1; cdr3_length: 16; cdr3_aa: CASSLYRLAGGNEQFF; cdr3_nt: TGTGCCAGCAGTCTATACCGTCTAGCGGGAGGCAATGAGCAGTTCTTC
clone_size: NA; d_call: TRBD2; v_call: TRBV7-7; j_call: TRBJ2-2; cdr3_length: 15; cdr3_aa: CASSLGSGSPGELFF; cdr3_nt: TGTGCCAGCAGCTTAGGGAGCGGGAGCCCCGGGGAGCTGTTTTTT
clone_size: NA; d_call: NA; v_call: TRBV4-1; j_call: TRBJ1-2; cdr3_length: 15; cdr3_aa: CASSQEIGQGDGYTF; cdr3_nt: TGCGCCAGCAGCCAAGAGATCGGGCAGGGAGATGGCTACACCTTC
clone_size: NA; d_call: NA; v_call: TRBV9; j_call: TRBJ2-3; cdr3_length: 15; cdr3_aa: CASSVAGTTVDTQYF; cdr3_nt: TGTGCCAGCAGCGTAGCGGGGACGACCGTAGATACGCAGTATTTT
clone_size: NA; d_call: NA; v_call: TRBV11-1; j_call: TRBJ2-1; cdr3_length: 13; cdr3_aa: CASSLSANNEQFF; cdr3_nt: TGTGCCAGCAGCCTATCGGCAAATAATGAGCAGTTCTTC
clone_size: NA; d_call: NA; v_call: TRBV9; j_call: TRBJ1-3; cdr3_length: 12; cdr3_aa: CASSVDGNTIYF; cdr3_nt: TGTGCCAGCAGCGTAGATGGAAACACCATATATTTT
clone_size: NA; d_call: TRBD1; v_call: TRBV7-6; j_call: TRBJ1-2; cdr3_length: 17; cdr3_aa: CASSPTPSGTGPYGYTF; cdr3_nt: TGTGCCAGCAGCCCCACACCGAGCGGGACAGGGCCCTATGGCTACACCTTC
clone_size: medium-sized; d_call: NA; v_call: TRBV10-2; j_call: TRBJ2-7; cdr3_length: 15; cdr3_aa: CASSVDRWGSYEQYF; cdr3_nt: TGCGCCAGCAGTGTAGACAGGTGGGGTTCCTACGAGCAGTACTTC
clone_size: NA; d_call: TRBD1; v_call: TRBV13; j_call: TRBJ2-2; cdr3_length: 16; cdr3_aa: CASSFPLTGVTGELFF; cdr3_nt: TGTGCCAGCAGCTTCCCCTTGACAGGGGTCACCGGGGAGCTGTTTTTT
clone_size: few; d_call: NA; v_call: TRBV9; j_call: TRBJ2-3; cdr3_length: 15; cdr3_aa: CASSVALEGTDTQYF; cdr3_nt: TGTGCCAGCAGCGTAGCTCTAGAGGGCACAGATACGCAGTATTTT
clone_size: NA; d_call: NA; v_call: TRBV10-3; j_call: TRBJ1-1; cdr3_length: 14; cdr3_aa: CAISEGRLNTEAFF; cdr3_nt: TGTGCCATCAGTGAGGGCCGTCTGAACACTGAAGCTTTCTTT
clone_size: NA; d_call: TRBD2; v_call: TRBV11-2; j_call: TRBJ2-5; cdr3_length: 15; cdr3_aa: CASSQTSGGMETQYF; cdr3_nt: TGTGCCAGCTCGCAGACTAGCGGGGGGATGGAGACCCAGTACTTC
clone_size: NA; d_call: NA; v_call: TRBV30; j_call: TRBJ2-1; cdr3_length: 13; cdr3_aa: CAWSAFAGNEQFF; cdr3_nt: TGTGCCTGGAGTGCGTTCGCGGGCAATGAGCAGTTCTTC
clone_size: NA; d_call: NA; v_call: TRBV5-6; j_call: TRBJ2-1; cdr3_length: 12; cdr3_aa: CASSAGPLEQFF; cdr3_nt: TGTGCCAGCAGCGCAGGACCGCTGGAGCAGTTCTTC
clone_size: NA; d_call: TRBD2; v_call: TRBV7-6; j_call: TRBJ2-3; cdr3_length: 15; cdr3_aa: CASSLEGLLADTQYF; cdr3_nt: TGTGCCAGCAGCTTAGAGGGATTACTAGCGGATACGCAGTATTTT
clone_size: NA; d_call: NA; v_call: TRBV6-6; j_call: TRBJ2-3; cdr3_length: 15; cdr3_aa: CASSYIGMGTDTQYF; cdr3_nt: TGTGCCAGCAGTTACATCGGGATGGGCACAGATACGCAGTATTTT
clone_size: NA; d_call: TRBD1; v_call: TRBV27; j_call: TRBJ2-3; cdr3_length: 17; cdr3_aa: CASSFHRQGMFTDTQYF; cdr3_nt: TGTGCCAGCAGTTTTCATCGACAGGGAATGTTCACAGATACGCAGTATTTT
clone_size: few; d_call: TRBD1; v_call: TRBV15; j_call: TRBJ2-1; cdr3_length: 13; cdr3_aa: CATGGQGYNEQFF; cdr3_nt: TGTGCCACCGGGGGACAGGGGTACAATGAGCAGTTCTTC
clone_size: NA; d_call: NA; v_call: TRBV13; j_call: TRBJ2-5; cdr3_length: 15; cdr3_aa: CASSPWQGYGETQYF; cdr3_nt: TGTGCCAGCAGCCCATGGCAGGGTTACGGTGAGACCCAGTACTTC
clone_size: NA; d_call: NA; v_call: TRBV14; j_call: TRBJ2-4; cdr3_length: 17; cdr3_aa: CASSQGGLRVAKNIQYF; cdr3_nt: TGTGCCAGCAGCCAAGGTGGACTTCGGGTAGCCAAAAACATTCAGTACTTC
clone_size: NA; d_call: NA; v_call: TRBV7-9; j_call: TRBJ1-4; cdr3_length: 11; cdr3_aa: CASRINEKLFF; cdr3_nt: TGTGCCAGCAGGATAAATGAAAAACTGTTTTTT
clone_size: NA; d_call: NA; v_call: TRBV5-1; j_call: TRBJ2-2; cdr3_length: 16; cdr3_aa: CASSSPLEPSLGELFF; cdr3_nt: TGCGCCAGCAGCTCCCCACTGGAACCCTCGCTCGGGGAGCTGTTTTTT
clone_size: NA; d_call: TRBD2; v_call: TRBV7-9; j_call: TRBJ2-3; cdr3_length: 18; cdr3_aa: CASSGGLAGGGSTDTQYF; cdr3_nt: TGTGCCAGCAGCGGAGGACTAGCGGGGGGCGGAAGCACAGATACGCAGTATTTT